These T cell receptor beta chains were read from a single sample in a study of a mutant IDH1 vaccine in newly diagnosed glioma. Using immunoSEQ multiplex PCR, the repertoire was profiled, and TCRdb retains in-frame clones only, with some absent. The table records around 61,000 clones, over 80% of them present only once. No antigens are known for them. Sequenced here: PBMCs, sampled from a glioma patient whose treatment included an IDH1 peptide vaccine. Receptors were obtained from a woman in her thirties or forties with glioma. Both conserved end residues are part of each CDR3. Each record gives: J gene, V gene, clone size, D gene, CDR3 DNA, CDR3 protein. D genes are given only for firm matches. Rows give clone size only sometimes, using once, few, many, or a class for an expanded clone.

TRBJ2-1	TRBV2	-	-	TGTGCCAGCAGTGATTCCCCCCGAGAGCAGTTCTTC	CASSDSPREQFF
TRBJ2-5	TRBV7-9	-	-	TGTGCCAGCAGCGTCCCACAGGGAGAGACCCAGTACTTC	CASSVPQGETQYF
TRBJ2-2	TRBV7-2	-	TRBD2	TGTGCCAGTGGGACTAGCGGGGGGCCGAACACCGGGGAGCTGTTTTTT	CASGTSGGPNTGELFF
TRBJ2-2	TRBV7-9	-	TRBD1	TGTGCCACCGGGACAGCGACCGGGGAGCTGTTTTTT	CATGTATGELFF
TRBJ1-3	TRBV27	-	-	TGTGCCAGCGGGCCAACGGGGGGGATCGCACCTGGAAACACCATATATTTT	CASGPTGGIAPGNTIYF
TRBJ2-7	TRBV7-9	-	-	TGTGCCAGCAGCTTAGTAGATAGGGCCTACGAGCAGTACTTC	CASSLVDRAYEQYF
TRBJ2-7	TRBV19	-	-	TGTGCCAGTAGTTCCCCGGGACGGCAAAACTACGAGCAGTACTTC	CASSSPGRQNYEQYF
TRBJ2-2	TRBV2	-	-	TGTGCCAGCATTCCGGATCTAAACACCGGGGAGCTGTTTTTT	CASIPDLNTGELFF
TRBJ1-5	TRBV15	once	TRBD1	TGTGCCACCAGCAGACGACAGGGGGCATTCAGCAATCAGCCCCAGCATTTT	CATSRRQGAFSNQPQHF
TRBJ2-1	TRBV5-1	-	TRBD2	TGCGCCAGCAGCTTGGGGACTAGTCCGGAAGGCTACAATGAGCAGTTCTTC	CASSLGTSPEGYNEQFF
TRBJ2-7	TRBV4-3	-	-	TGCGCCAGCAGCCAAGATAGGGCCGGCTACGAGCAGTACTTC	CASSQDRAGYEQYF
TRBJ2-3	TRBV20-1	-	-	TGCAGTGCTGAAAGGGATACGCAGTATTTT	CSAERDTQYF
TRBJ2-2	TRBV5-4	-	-	TGTGCCAGCAGCTTGGGTACGGACAGATACACCGGGGAGCTGTTTTTT	CASSLGTDRYTGELFF
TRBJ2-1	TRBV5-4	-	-	TGTGCCAGCAGCTATCAGAGTGAGCAGTTCTTC	CASSYQSEQFF
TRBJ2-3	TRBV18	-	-	TGTGCCAGCCACGGCCCGGGCGCGAGCTCTCCGCAGTATTTT	CASHGPGASSPQYF
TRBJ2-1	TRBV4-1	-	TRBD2	TGCGCCAGCAGCCGAAGAGCTCTGGCGGGAGTTTACGATGAGCAGTTCTTC	CASSRRALAGVYDEQFF
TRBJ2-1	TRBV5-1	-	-	TGCGCCAGCAGCTTGGGCTTACCGGGCCTACTTTGTGAGCAGTTCTTC	CASSLGLPGLLCEQFF
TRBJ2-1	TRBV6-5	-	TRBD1	TGTGCCAGCAGGAGGGGACAGGGAGGATACAATGAGCAGTTCTTC	CASRRGQGGYNEQFF
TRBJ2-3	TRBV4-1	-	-	TGCGCCAGCAGCCAAGGGGGGGCACCCTACACAGATACGCAGTATTTT	CASSQGGAPYTDTQYF
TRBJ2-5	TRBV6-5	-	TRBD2	TGTGCCAGCAGCTCGGGGACTAGTAAGATTGAGACCCAGTACTTC	CASSSGTSKIETQYF
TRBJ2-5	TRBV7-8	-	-	TGTGCCAGCAGCTTAGTGGGCGGGGCGGTCCAAGAGACCCAGTACTTC	CASSLVGGAVQETQYF
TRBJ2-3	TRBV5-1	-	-	TGCGCCAGCAGCTCCACAGATACGCAGTATTTT	CASSSTDTQYF
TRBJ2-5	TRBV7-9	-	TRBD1	TGTGCCAGCAGCCCTTCGCAGGGGGCCCTTTTAACGGAGACCCAGTACTTC	CASSPSQGALLTETQYF
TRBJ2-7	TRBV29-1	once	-	TGCAGCGTTGTACATTCGAGCTCCTACGAGCAGTACTTC	CSVVHSSSYEQYF
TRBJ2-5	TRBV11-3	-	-	TGTGCCAGCAGCGCAGGGGCTCAGGAGACCCAGTACTTC	CASSAGAQETQYF
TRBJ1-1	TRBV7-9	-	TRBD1	TGTGCCAGCAGCCCAAGACAGGGGGCGCACACTGAAGCTTTCTTT	CASSPRQGAHTEAFF
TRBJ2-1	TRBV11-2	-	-	TGTGCCAGCAGGTCCCTTCTAGGCCCCCTGGGCGGAGAGCAGTTCTTC	CASRSLLGPLGGEQFF
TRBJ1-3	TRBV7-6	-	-	TGTGCCAGCAGCTTCTACAGGGAACACACCATATATTTT	CASSFYREHTIYF
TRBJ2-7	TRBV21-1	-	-	TGTGCCAGTCGACAGGGGGCCCCATACGAGCAGTACTTC	CASRQGAPYEQYF
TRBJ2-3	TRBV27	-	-	TGTGCCAGCCGGGTAGCAAACCTAGGGAATACGCAGTATTTT	CASRVANLGNTQYF
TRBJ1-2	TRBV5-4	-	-	TGTGCCAGCAGCTTGGTGGGACCAGCGGGTGGCTACACCTTC	CASSLVGPAGGYTF
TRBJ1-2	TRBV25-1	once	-	TGTGCCAGCAGTGACCTGGGGAGCTATGGCTACACCTTC	CASSDLGSYGYTF
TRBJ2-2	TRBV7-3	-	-	TGTGCCACCCGGACAGACTCGAACACCGGGGAGCTGTTTTTT	CATRTDSNTGELFF
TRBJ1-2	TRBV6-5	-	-	TGTGCCAGCAGTTCGGGGGGGGACGGCTACACCTTC	CASSSGGDGYTF
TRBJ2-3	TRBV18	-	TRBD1	TGTGCCAGCTCACCTAGGACAGGGACCTCAGATACGCAGTATTTT	CASSPRTGTSDTQYF
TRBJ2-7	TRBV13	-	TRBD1	TGTGCCAGCAGCTTAGGGGGACAGGGGCACTACGAGCAGTACTTC	CASSLGGQGHYEQYF
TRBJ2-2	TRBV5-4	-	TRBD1	TGTGCCAGCAGTCCCGGGACAGGGGGCAGAACCGGGGAGCTGTTTTTT	CASSPGTGGRTGELFF
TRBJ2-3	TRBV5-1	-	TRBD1	TGCGCCAGCAGCTTAAGGCAGGGGGTCACAGATACGCAGTATTTT	CASSLRQGVTDTQYF
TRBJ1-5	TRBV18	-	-	TGTGCCAGCTCACCACGCAGGGCTCAGCCCCAGCATTTT	CASSPRRAQPQHF
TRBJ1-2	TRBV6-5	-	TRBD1	TGTGCCAGCAGTCGGGACAGGGGTTATGGCTACACCTTC	CASSRDRGYGYTF
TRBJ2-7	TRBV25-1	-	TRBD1	TGTGCCAGCAGACGACAGGGGGCCATTGAGCAGTACTTC	CASRRQGAIEQYF